This entry lists 5 T cell receptor beta chains sequenced from one sample in a study of low-dose radiotherapy and immunotherapy resistance in tumors. Primers used for first-strand cDNA, a TRAV- and TRBV-specific set, covered both alpha and beta chains. The authors ran 20 PCR cycles to amplify TCRs with a constant-region primer and V-primer adapter. TCRdb reprocessed the reads via MiXCR and lists one record per CDR3 protein. The sample lists just over 14,000 distinct CDR3 sequences, roughly 50% occurring once. These TCRs come from a human donor with advanced metastatic prostate, ovarian, gallbladder or colorectal cancer (not recorded which). This table probably holds off-target reads from a library built for another chain.

This clonotype was counted a few times. The V call is TRBV28, the J call TRBJ1-2; 7 bases are a match to TRBD1. The CDR3 length is 12 residues. The ends lost 7 bases at V and 6 bases at J; junction bases unmatched: 5. The germline CDR1 and CDR2 sequences are MDHEN and SYDVKM. CDR3 nucleotides: TGTGCCAGCACCCCCACAGGGGATGGCTACACCTTC. Its protein product is CASTPTGDGYTF.

The chain has TRBV7-6 and TRBJ2-1; 14 bases map to TRBD2. Trimming cost V 1 base and J 10 bases; bases outside gene matches: 6. The CDR3 is 16 amino acids. Looked up from germline, CDR1 is SGHVS and CDR2 is FNYEAQ. CDR3 sequence (DNA): TGTGCCAGCAGCTTAGAACGGGGGACTAGCGGGGGCGAGCAGTTCTTC. Residues: CASSLERGTSGGEQFF. Full variable domain (remainder filled in from reference TRBV7-6 and TRBJ2-1): GAGVSQSPRYKVTKRGQDVALRCDPISGHVSLYWYRQALGQGPEFLTYFNYEAQQDKSGLPNDRFSAERPEGSISTLTIQRTEQRDSAMYRCASSLERGTSGGEQFFGPGTRLTVL.

This clonotype was observed once. The rearrangement joins TRBV7-2 to TRBJ1-1, with TRBD1 as a possible D gene (5 bases). Trimming removed 1 base from V and 2 bases from J, with 11 bases in between. This CDR3 has 15 residues. Germline V CDR1 and CDR2: SGHTA, FQGNSA. CDR3 bases: TGTGCCAGCAGCTTAGTTGGGACGGACAACACTGAAGCTTTCTTT. It translates to CASSLVGTDNTEAFF. The full variable domain, rest sourced from reference TRBV7-2 and TRBJ1-1, is GAGVSQSPSNKVTEKGKDVELRCDPISGHTALYWYRQSLGQGLEFLIYFQGNSAPDKSGLPSDRFSAERTGGSVSTLTIQRTQQEDSAVYLCASSLVGTDNTEAFFGQGTRLTVV.

This clonotype was counted between two and nine times. In DNA form, the CDR3 reads TGCGCCAGCAGCTTATTATTACTAGTCGGGGGCGGTGAGCAGTTCTTC. As protein: CASSLLLLVGGGEQFF. V usage is TRBV5-1 and J usage is TRBJ2-1, with D perhaps TRBD1 or TRBD2 (6 bases each). V was shortened by 2 bases and J by 9 bases, with 21 bases between the two germline ends. CDR1 is SGHRS and CDR2 is YFSETQ in the germline V gene. The CDR3 loop spans 16 amino acids.

This clonotype was seen more than once but under ten times. The V call is TRBV11-3, the J call TRBJ2-5, with a possible D match to TRBD1 (5 bases). The germline V and J ends were trimmed by 3 bases and 6 bases, with 11 bases remaining between them. This CDR3 contains 13 residues. CDR1 SGHNT and CDR2 YENEEA come from the germline V gene. The CDR3 sequence: CASSLLAGKTQYF. CDR3 coding DNA: TGTGCCAGCAGCTTGTTGGCAGGGAAGACCCAGTACTTC. Looking up the rest from reference TRBV11-3 and TRBJ2-5 gives the full variable domain: EAGVVQSPRYKIIEKKQPVAFWCNPISGHNTLYWYLQNLGQGPELLIRYENEEAVDDSQLPKDRFSAERLKGVDSTLKIQPAELGDSAVYLCASSLLAGKTQYFGPGTRLLVL.